The table lists the clone carrying this TCR beta chain with a few counts. Its antigen remains unidentified. Of the isolated RNA, all was reverse transcribed, and so the sequenced material was expressed TCRB transcripts. Sequencing was performed with immunoSEQ multiplex PCR; in TCRdb, only in-frame clones are kept and a portion is missing. The table records roughly 500,000 clones, about 30% of them present only once. These data come from a study of beta chain features in type 1 diabetes. Study-wide results and limits: It was not settled here whether HLA type affects TCRB rearrangement. Insertions were fewer and deletions more numerous at VDJ junctions in type 1 diabetes patients. When cDNA is sequenced, cells with high TCR expression could be over-represented.

CDR3 length: 14 residues. Germline CDR1 is SQVTM and CDR2 is ANQGSEA. Trimming stripped 6 bases from V and 4 bases from J, with 18 bases between. Sequencing input: naive CD4+ T cells from blood. V and J are TRBV29-1 and TRBJ1-1; no clear D gene. The sequence was obtained from a man aged 18 to 30 in good health. This chain's CDR3 is CSVPSRARGTEAFF. Here the CDR3 DNA reads TGCAGCGTCCCATCCCGGGCGCGAGGCACTGAAGCTTTCTTT.